A single T cell receptor (beta chain) is shown here with its context. This record comes from a study of shared clonotypes between healthy human individuals. Sequencing was performed with immunoSEQ multiplex PCR; in TCRdb, only in-frame clones are kept and a portion is missing. There are 2.3 million or so clones in the sample; approximately 95% occur only once, and 0.39% lies in the top ten. Germline loops: CDR1 MGHDK, CDR2 SYGVNS. The CDR3 consists of 13 residues. Trimming pared 3 bases from V and 4 bases from J, leaving 9 bases between. V is TRBV25-1 and J is TRBJ2-5, with D perhaps TRBD1 (6 bases). This clonotype originated in a man aged 18 to 29 in good health. Some clones in this sample may be carry-over from other donors' samples. The sequencing sample was made of naive CD4+ T cells from PBMCs. The subset was: CD45RA+ positively selected. CDR3 in amino acids: CASSDSRGETQYF. CDR3 in DNA: TGTGCCAGCAGTGATTCCAGGGGAGAGACCCAGTACTTC.